The T cell receptor (beta chain) under discussion was sequenced for a study of immune evolution from preneoplasia to lung adenocarcinoma. The CDR3 contains 16 residues. J lost 2 bases, V lost 4 bases, and 8 bases had no gene match. Germline V gene data show CDR1 as MGHDK and CDR2 as SYGVNS. Method: immunoSEQ multiplex PCR; TCRdb's copy keeps in-frame clones and lacks some. The sample has more than 3,500 clones, around 80% seen once. The TCR was taken from a person aged 65 to 85 with lung adenocarcinoma. The sample consisted of FFPE adjacent normal lung tissue. The chain uses TRBV25-1 and TRBJ1-1; 9 nucleotides line up with TRBD1. DNA for the CDR3: TGTGCCAGCAGTGCCCTATGGGACAGGGAAAACACTGAAGCTTTCTTT. Translation gives CASSALWDRENTEAFF.